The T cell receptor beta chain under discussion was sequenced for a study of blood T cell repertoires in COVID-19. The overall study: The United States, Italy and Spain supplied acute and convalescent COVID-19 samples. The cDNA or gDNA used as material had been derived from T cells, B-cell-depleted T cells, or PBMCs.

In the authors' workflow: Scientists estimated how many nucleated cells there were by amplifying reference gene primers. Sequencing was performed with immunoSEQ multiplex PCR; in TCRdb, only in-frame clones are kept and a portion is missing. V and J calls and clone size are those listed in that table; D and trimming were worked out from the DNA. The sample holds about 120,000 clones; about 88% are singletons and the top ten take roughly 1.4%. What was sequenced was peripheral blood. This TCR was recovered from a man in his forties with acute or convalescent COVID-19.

CDR3 loop: CASSLVGTGLYEQYF. The CDR3 DNA follows: TGTGCCAGCAGCTTAGTCGGGACAGGCTTATACGAGCAGTACTTC. This chain joins TRBV7-3 and TRBJ2-7; TRBD1 agrees at 8 bases. This CDR3 region has 15 residues. In germline, CDR1 is SGHTA, CDR2 FQGTGA. Trimming at V came to 2 bases and at J to 4 bases, leaving 7 bases not matched to a gene.